The clone carrying this T cell receptor beta chain was observed a few times. Its matching antigen is unknown. cDNA molecules carried unique molecular identifiers, and template switching added a universal primer site. TCRdb reprocessed the 5' RACE reads with MiXCR, giving one entry per CDR3 protein. The sample carries about 240,000 distinct CDR3 sequences, approximately 12% recorded once. The germline V gene encodes CDR1 SGHRS and CDR2 YFSETQ. This CDR3 is built from 14 residues. V was cut by 4 bases and J by 5 bases, with 13 bases left in between. The data are from a study of identical twins. Study-level results: Cord blood's abundant beta clonotypes had fewer insertions, unlike memory repertoires.

These records were also assigned to another study, of yellow fever vaccine responses in identical twins.

This receptor was taken from a woman aged 18-29 years in good health. The source material was memory (CD45RO+) T cells sorted from blood. The gene calls are TRBV5-1 and TRBJ2-1; a possible D gene is TRBD2 (5 bases). For the CDR3, the DNA is TGCGCCAGCAGCATCCGGGAAGCGAACAATGAGCAGTTCTTC. Protein sequence: CASSIREANNEQFF.